Below, 31 T cell receptor beta chains from the same sample are listed, as sequenced in a study of T cells in Graves' hyperthyroidism and ophthalmopathy. There were TCR beta CDR3 regions amplified from RNA transcripts. The TCR CDR3 was amplified in a first-round RT-PCR using the HTBI primer set. TCRdb reprocessed the multiplex PCR reads with MiXCR, giving one entry per CDR3 protein. The data show fewer than 550,000 distinct CDR3 sequences, approximately 14% seen once. Source material: blood. The receptors come from a woman under 30 with Graves' hyperthyroidism.

This clonotype showed up many times. The CDR3 DNA is TGTGCCAGCAGTTTGGTCAGAAGGACAGGGGGCAACTATGGCTACACCTTC. Protein sequence: CASSLVRRTGGNYGYTF. The chain is built from TRBV27 and TRBJ1-2; 11 bases agree with TRBD1. V dropped 3 bases and J dropped 2; count of bases not matched to a gene: 8. The germline V gene has CDR1 MNHEY and CDR2 SMNVEV (reference sequence). CDR3 length: 17 amino acids.

A few counts support this clonotype. The chain couples TRBV7-9 to TRBJ1-4; TRBD1 might be the D (5 bases). Germline lookup yields CDR1 SEHNR and CDR2 FQNEAQ (reference sequence). The CDR3 totals 15 residues. Between the trimmed V and J ends, which lost 5 bases and 8 bases, there was a span of 18 bases. CDR3 sequence reads: CASSRGDQFFEKLFF. CDR3 nucleotide sequence: TGTGCCAGCAGCCGTGGGGACCAGTTTTTCGAAAAACTGTTTTTT.

This clonotype has a count of ten or more. This chain links TRBV20-1 with TRBJ2-7; 11 bases fit TRBD2. Trimming removed 2 bases from V and 3 bases from J; junction bases left unmatched: 12. The CDR3 contains 17 residues. Germline loops: CDR1 DFQATT, CDR2 SNEGSKA (reference sequence). CDR3 loop: CSARSARAGTSGYEQYF. The DNA for the CDR3 is TGCAGTGCTAGAAGCGCCAGGGCCGGGACTAGCGGCTACGAGCAGTACTTC.

Comments on this clonotype: A much more abundant neighbour one base away suggests this may be a read error. This chain joins TRBV28 and TRBJ2-5, with no clear D. The V gene lost 2 bases and the J gene lost 4 bases, with 8 bases spanning the gap. The CDR3 runs 13 residues. The V gene's germline CDR1 is MDHEN and CDR2 SYDVKM. As DNA, the CDR3 is TGTGCCAGCAGTTTACCCAGACCAGAGACCCAGTACTTC. Encoded protein: CASSLPRPETQYF.

CDR3 nucleotide sequence: TGTGCCAGCAGACGAACCGGGACAGGAAATTCACCCCTCCACTTT. This encodes CASRRTGTGNSPLHF. The V call is TRBV28, the J call TRBJ1-6; 8 bases map to TRBD1. The trim removed 6 bases at V and 7 bases at J, leaving 8 bases unmatched. CDR3 length: 15 residues. Germline values: CDR1 MDHEN, CDR2 SYDVKM.

This clonotype was counted ten times or more. The chain recombines TRBV7-8 with TRBJ2-5; TRBD2 matches at 11 bases. Germline trimming cut 1 base from V and 5 bases from J; bases unmatched to any gene: 9. Germline assignment: CDR1 SGHVS and CDR2 FQNEAQ. The CDR3 consists of 17 residues. The CDR3 coding sequence is TGTGCCAGCAGCTTAGGACTAGCGGGACCCGACGGGGAGACCCAGTACTTC. As protein: CASSLGLAGPDGETQYF.

This clonotype was counted ten times or more. The rearrangement uses TRBV24-1 and TRBJ1-5, with no clear D. From germline, CDR1 is KGHDR and CDR2 SFDVKD. The V and J ends lost 1 base and 4 bases respectively, with 7 bases between them. The CDR3 extends over 14 amino acids. The CDR3 region is CATSDFLVNQPQHF. DNA for the CDR3: TGTGCCACCAGTGATTTCTTAGTAAATCAGCCCCAGCATTTT.

This clonotype was seen more than once but under ten times. The gene calls are TRBV6-1 and TRBJ2-3; D uncertain. The V and J ends lost 6 bases and 0 bases respectively, with 10 bases between them. The CDR3 length is 14 residues. CDR1 and CDR2 from the germline V gene are MNHNS and SASEGT. The CDR3 sequence: CASRPGRSTDTQYF. The CDR3 region has the DNA TGTGCCAGCAGACCCGGACGGAGCACAGATACGCAGTATTTT.

Turning to this clonotype: One end of the junction fails to match germline, which may point to a read error. This sequence joins TRBV11-1 and TRBJ2-2, with TRBD2 as a possible D gene (5 bases). This CDR3 is 16 amino acids long. The V gene's germline CDR1 is SGHAT and CDR2 FQDESV (reference sequence). CDR3 residues: CASSLGGDTSTGEPFF. As DNA, the CDR3 is TGTGCCAGCAGCTTAGGCGGAGACACATCCACCGGGGAGCCGTTTTTT.

This clonotype was seen a handful of times. The rearrangement uses TRBV20-1 and TRBJ1-3; 12 positions agree with TRBD1. In germline, CDR1 is DFQATT, CDR2 SNEGSKA (reference sequence). J was trimmed by 2 bases and V by 6 bases; bases with no gene match: 11. The CDR3 contains 17 residues. This chain's CDR3 is CSANHPGQGAAGNTIYF. Here the CDR3 DNA reads TGCAGTGCGAATCATCCGGGACAGGGGGCGGCTGGAAACACCATATATTTT.

The chain uses TRBV4-1 and TRBJ1-1, with D perhaps TRBD1 (6 bases). The CDR3 length is 15 residues. From germline, CDR1 is MGHRA and CDR2 YSYEKL. V gave up 2 bases and J gave up 1 base, with 11 bases separating them. Written as DNA, the CDR3 is TGCGCCAGCAGCCAAAGACAGGTAACGAACACTGAAGCTTTCTTT. Its protein is CASSQRQVTNTEAFF.

This clonotype was detected a few times. This chain connects TRBV27 to TRBJ1-1, with TRBD1 identical over 9 bases. The CDR3 runs to 17 residues. V gave up 5 bases and J gave up 4 bases; unmatched junction bases: 14. Germline V lookup: CDR1 MNHEY, CDR2 SMNVEV (reference sequence). The DNA of the CDR3 is TGTGCCAGCAGTCAGGGGACAGGGCCCGCCCAGGTCACTGAAGCTTTCTTT. Its translation: CASSQGTGPAQVTEAFF.

This rearrangement joins TRBV5-1 to TRBJ1-2, with D maybe TRBD1 (5 bases). V was clipped by 4 bases and J by 5 bases, with 18 bases between them. CDR1 and CDR2 (germline): SGHRS, YFSETQ. The CDR3 contains 15 residues. The CDR3 DNA reads TGCGCCAGCAGCCGCGACAGAGCAACCATATATGGCTACACCTTC. Translating it yields CASSRDRATIYGYTF.

This clonotype was observed many times. The J gene is TRBJ2-7, the V gene TRBV29-1, with a tentative D call TRBD2 (6 bases). Trimming took off 0 bases at V and 4 bases at J, with 13 bases between the two ends. Germline CDR1 SQVTM, CDR2 ANQGSEA. This CDR3 has 14 amino acids. The CDR3 DNA sequence: TGCAGCGTTGAAGAGGCGGGATCTTTGTACGAGCAGTACTTC. This translates into CSVEEAGSLYEQYF.

There are a few counts of this clonotype. The chain recombines TRBV4-2 with TRBJ1-2; weak D call: TRBD1 (5 bases). The CDR3 is 16 amino acids. Trimming took off 0 bases at V and 2 bases at J, with 13 bases between the two ends. Germline-derived CDR1 and CDR2 are LGHNA and YNFKEQ. The CDR3 reads CASSQDLGGWNYGYTF. CDR3 nucleotide sequence: TGTGCCAGCAGCCAAGATCTTGGGGGATGGAACTATGGCTACACCTTC.

This clonotype was found a few times. This chain links TRBV6-4 with TRBJ2-3; possibly TRBD1 for D (6 bases). CDR3 length equals 14 residues. V lost 5 bases and J 4 bases, leaving 13 bases between the germline ends. Germline-derived CDR1 and CDR2 are MRHNA and SNTAGT. CDR3 coding DNA: TGTGCCAGCAGTACAGGGATGGGGGCAGATACGCAGTATTTT. It translates to CASSTGMGADTQYF.

This clonotype has only a few counts. The chain combines TRBV4-1 with TRBJ2-7; D is undetermined. In germline, CDR1 is MGHRA, CDR2 YSYEKL. V was pared by 1 base and J by 2 bases, with 15 bases between. CDR3 size: 16 residues. CDR3 residues: CASSQGWSGSAYEQYF. DNA of the CDR3: TGCGCCAGCAGCCAAGGGTGGTCTGGCAGCGCCTACGAGCAGTACTTC.

This clonotype was observed a few times. Here the CDR3 DNA reads TGTGCCAGTAGTATCTGGGCGTCTAGCAATCAGCCCCAGCATTTT. Translation: CASSIWASSNQPQHF. This chain links TRBV19 with TRBJ1-5; D is unresolved. Trimming cost V 3 bases and J 0 bases, with 9 bases left between them. This CDR3 is 15 amino acids long. Germline values: CDR1 LNHDA, CDR2 SQIVND (reference sequence).

This clonotype was seen many times. V usage is TRBV11-2 and J usage is TRBJ2-7; TRBD2 might be the D (6 bases). The CDR3 is 15 amino acids. Germline CDR1 and CDR2: SGHAT and FQNNGV. Trimming pared 0 bases from V and 1 base from J, leaving 10 bases between. The CDR3 nucleotides are TGTGCCAGCAGCTTAGATGGGCTAGCGTCCTACGAGCAGTACTTC. Protein product: CASSLDGLASYEQYF.

This rearrangement joins TRBV24-1 to TRBJ2-3; the match to TRBD2 covers 9 bases. V shed 4 bases and J 4 bases; nucleotides not matched to a gene: 5. Germline V gene lookup returns CDR1 KGHDR and CDR2 SFDVKD. The length of the CDR3 is 15 residues. CDR3 sequence: CATSESAGGADTQYF. CDR3 bases: TGTGCCACCAGTGAATCAGCGGGGGGCGCAGATACGCAGTATTTT.

Regarding this clonotype: A much larger clone differs by one base, so this may be a read error. The chain recombines TRBV5-1 with TRBJ2-7; perhaps TRBD2 as D (6 bases). This CDR3 is 15 amino acids long. Germline CDR1 SGHRS, CDR2 YFSETQ. Trimming removed 6 bases from V and 1 base from J, with 17 bases in between. CDR3 amino acids: CASIGGWAASYEQYF. The CDR3, as DNA: TGCGCCAGCATCGGGGGATGGGCCGCATCCTACGAGCAGTACTTC.

The rearrangement joins TRBV28 to TRBJ1-1; D is undetermined. Trimming took off 11 bases at V and 0 bases at J, with 10 bases between the two ends. Germline CDR1 reads MDHEN; CDR2 reads SYDVKM. The CDR3 consists of 12 residues. CDR3: CAGGKMNTEAFF. CDR3 nucleotides: TGTGCCGGAGGTAAAATGAACACTGAAGCTTTCTTT.

This chain connects TRBV27 to TRBJ2-3; 11 nucleotides align to TRBD2. This CDR3 is built from 18 residues. Looked up from germline, CDR1 is MNHEY and CDR2 is SMNVEV (reference sequence). J lost 9 bases, V lost 1 base, and 15 bases had no gene match. CDR3 in DNA: TGTGCCAGCAGTTTATGGCCTCCGGGACTAGCGGAAGAGGACACGCAGTATTTT. Amino acids: CASSLWPPGLAEEDTQYF.

The chain is built from TRBV5-1 and TRBJ1-3, with TRBD1 as a possible D gene (5 bases). This CDR3 contains 15 residues. V was clipped by 4 bases and J by 1 base, with 12 bases between them. Per germline, CDR1 SGHRS and CDR2 YFSETQ. CDR3 sequence: CASSPTVGSGNTIYF. CDR3 bases: TGCGCCAGCAGCCCGACAGTGGGGTCTGGAAACACCATATATTTT.

In this sample, this clonotype turned up once. The chain combines TRBV19 with TRBJ2-1; possible D gene TRBD1, 5 bases. Trimming took 3 bases from V and 13 from J, leaving 22 bases between them. The CDR3 spans 15 residues. Germline V gene lookup returns CDR1 LNHDA and CDR2 SQIVND (reference sequence). CDR3 region: CASSMRTYSTEDQFF. The CDR3 region has the DNA TGTGCCAGTAGTATGAGGACATACTCTACCGAAGACCAGTTCTTC.

Worth noting for this clonotype: Since a much larger clone is just one base distant, this may be a read error. The CDR3 sequence: CASSAGQGGDIQYF. The CDR3 coding sequence is TGTGCCAGCAGCGCAGGACAGGGGGGAGACATTCAGTACTTC. The chain joins TRBV7-3 to TRBJ2-4; 10 bases align to TRBD1. With V trimmed by 5 bases and J by 8 bases, 6 bases remained unmatched. The CDR3 runs to 14 residues. CDR1 and CDR2 (germline): SGHTA, FQGTGA.

This clonotype was picked up many times. J is TRBJ2-7 and V is TRBV5-5; 11 bases map to TRBD1. Germline loops: CDR1 SGHKS, CDR2 YYEKEE (reference sequence). CDR3 length equals 15 residues. Trimming took 5 bases from V and 4 from J; bases not matched to a gene: 8. CDR3 bases: TGTGCCAGCAGTTTCGCCGGACAGGGGGCTTACGAGCAGTACTTC. Protein product: CASSFAGQGAYEQYF.

The V and J genes are TRBV7-9 and TRBJ2-5, with D unclear. The CDR3 has 15 amino acids. Trimming shortened V by 6 bases and J by 1 base, and 15 bases separated the two germline ends. Germline V CDR1 and CDR2: SEHNR, FQNEAQ (reference sequence). CDR3 amino acids: CASSRRRIGQETQYF. CDR3 nucleotides: TGTGCCAGCAGTCGGCGCAGGATAGGCCAAGAGACCCAGTACTTC.

This clonotype was found many times. CDR3 in DNA: TGTGCCAGCAGCCGGGGGACAGGGTCGGCTTTCTTT. It is translated as CASSRGTGSAFF. The chain couples TRBV3-1 to TRBJ1-1; 9 bases align to TRBD1. Germline V gives CDR1 LGHDT, CDR2 YNNKEL (reference sequence). The CDR3 spans 12 residues. J was trimmed by 11 bases and V by 4 bases; bases with no gene match: 5. Complete variable domain (other parts from reference TRBV3-1 and TRBJ1-1): DTAVSQTPKYLVTQMGNDKSIKCEQNLGHDTMYWYKQDSKKFLKIMFSYNNKELIINETVPNRFSPKSPDKAHLNLHINSLELGDSAVYFCASSRGTGSAFFGQGTRLTVV.

This clonotype has ten or more counts. The chain recombines TRBV3-1 with TRBJ1-5; TRBD1 might be the D (6 bases). This CDR3 is 15 amino acids long. Trimming took 4 bases from V and 2 from J, leaving 12 bases between them. Looked up from germline, CDR1 is LGHDT and CDR2 is YNNKEL (reference sequence). In DNA, the CDR3 is TGTGCCAGCAGCCCGACAGGAATAGGCAATCAGCCCCAGCATTTT. It yields the protein CASSPTGIGNQPQHF.

This clonotype showed up many times. The chain recombines TRBV20-1 with TRBJ2-3, with D hard to call. V was pared by 3 bases and J by 6 bases, with 13 bases between. Germline V lookup: CDR1 DFQATT, CDR2 SNEGSKA (reference sequence). The CDR3 extends over 13 amino acids. DNA for the CDR3: TGCAGTGCTAGTCTGGACGCCGGGGATACGCAGTATTTT. Protein: CSASLDAGDTQYF.